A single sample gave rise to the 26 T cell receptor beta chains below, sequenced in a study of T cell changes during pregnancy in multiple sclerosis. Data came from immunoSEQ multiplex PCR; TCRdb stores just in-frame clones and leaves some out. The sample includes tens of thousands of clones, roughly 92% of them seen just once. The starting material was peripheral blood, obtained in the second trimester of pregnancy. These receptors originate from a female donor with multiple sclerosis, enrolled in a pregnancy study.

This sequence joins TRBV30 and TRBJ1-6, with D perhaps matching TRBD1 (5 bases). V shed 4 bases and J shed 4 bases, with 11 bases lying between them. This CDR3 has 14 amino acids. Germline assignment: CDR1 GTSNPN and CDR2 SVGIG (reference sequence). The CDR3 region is CAWMRGPYNSPLHF. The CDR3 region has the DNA TGTGCCTGGATGCGGGGACCGTATAATTCACCCCTCCACTTT.

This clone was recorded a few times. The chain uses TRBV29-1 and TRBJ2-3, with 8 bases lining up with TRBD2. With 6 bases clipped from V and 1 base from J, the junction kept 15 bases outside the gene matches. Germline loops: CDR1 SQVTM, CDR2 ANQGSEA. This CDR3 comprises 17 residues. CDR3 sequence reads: CSVKLAVTSHGTDTQYF. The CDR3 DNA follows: TGCAGCGTCAAACTAGCGGTCACTTCGCACGGCACAGATACGCAGTATTTT.

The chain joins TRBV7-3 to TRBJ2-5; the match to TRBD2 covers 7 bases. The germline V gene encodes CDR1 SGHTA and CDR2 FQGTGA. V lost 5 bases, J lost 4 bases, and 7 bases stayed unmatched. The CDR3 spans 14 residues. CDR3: CASSPSGGRETQYF. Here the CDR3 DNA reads TGTGCCAGCAGCCCATCGGGGGGTCGAGAGACCCAGTACTTC. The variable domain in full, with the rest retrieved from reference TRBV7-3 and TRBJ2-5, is GAGVSQTPSNKVTEKGKYVELRCDPISGHTALYWYRQSLGQGPEFLIYFQGTGAADDSGLPNDRFFAVRPEGSVSTLKIQRTERGDSAVYLCASSPSGGRETQYFGPGTRLLVL.

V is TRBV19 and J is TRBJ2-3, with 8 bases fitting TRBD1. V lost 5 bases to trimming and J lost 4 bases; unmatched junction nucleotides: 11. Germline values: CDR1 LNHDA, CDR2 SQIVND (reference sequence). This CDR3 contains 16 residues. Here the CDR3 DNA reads TGTGCCAGTAGTTCTCAGGGGGCGCGGCGTCCAGATACGCAGTATTTT. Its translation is CASSSQGARRPDTQYF.

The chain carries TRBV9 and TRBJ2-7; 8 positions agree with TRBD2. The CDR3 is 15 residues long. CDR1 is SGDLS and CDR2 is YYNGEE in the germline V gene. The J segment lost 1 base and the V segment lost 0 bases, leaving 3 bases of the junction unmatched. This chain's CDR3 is CASSVGGGRSYEQYF. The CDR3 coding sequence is TGTGCCAGCAGCGTAGGGGGCGGGAGGTCCTACGAGCAGTACTTC.

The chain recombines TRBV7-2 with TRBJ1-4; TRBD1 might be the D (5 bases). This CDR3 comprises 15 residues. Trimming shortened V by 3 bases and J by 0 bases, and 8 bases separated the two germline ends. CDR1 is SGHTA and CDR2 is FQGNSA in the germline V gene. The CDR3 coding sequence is TGTGCCAGCAGCTTTAGGGGTGCAACTAATGAAAAACTGTTTTTT. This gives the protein CASSFRGATNEKLFF. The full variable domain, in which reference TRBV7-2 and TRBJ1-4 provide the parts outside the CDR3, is GAGVSQSPSNKVTEKGKDVELRCDPISGHTALYWYRQSLGQGLEFLIYFQGNSAPDKSGLPSDRFSAERTGGSVSTLTIQRTQQEDSAVYLCASSFRGATNEKLFFGSGTQLSVL.

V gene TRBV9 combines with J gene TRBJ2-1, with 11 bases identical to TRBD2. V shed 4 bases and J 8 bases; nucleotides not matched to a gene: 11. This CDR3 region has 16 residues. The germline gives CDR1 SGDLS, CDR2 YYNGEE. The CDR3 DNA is TGTGCCAGCAGCCTTGGGAAACTAGCGGGAGTCCATGAGCAGTTCTTC. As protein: CASSLGKLAGVHEQFF.

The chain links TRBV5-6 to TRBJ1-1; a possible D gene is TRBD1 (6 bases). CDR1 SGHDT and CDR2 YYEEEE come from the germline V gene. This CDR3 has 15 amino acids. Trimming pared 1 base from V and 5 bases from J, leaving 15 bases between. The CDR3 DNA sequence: TGTGCCAGCAGCTTGTGGGGGAGGGGGTGGACTGAAGCTTTCTTT. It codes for CASSLWGRGWTEAFF.

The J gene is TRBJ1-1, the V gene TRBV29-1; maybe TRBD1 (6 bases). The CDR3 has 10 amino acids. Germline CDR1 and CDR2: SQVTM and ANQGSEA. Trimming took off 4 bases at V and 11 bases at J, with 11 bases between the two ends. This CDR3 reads CSVGGQGAFF. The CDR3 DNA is TGCAGCGTTGGGGGGCAGGGCGCTTTCTTT.

The CDR3 coding sequence is TGTGCCAGCAGCGTTGACACGCGGGGGCAGCCCCAGCATTTT. Its translation is CASSVDTRGQPQHF. The chain carries TRBV9 and TRBJ1-5; tentative D call: TRBD1 (5 bases). This CDR3 contains 14 residues. V gave up 2 bases and J gave up 7 bases, with 13 bases separating them. Germline V gives CDR1 SGDLS, CDR2 YYNGEE.

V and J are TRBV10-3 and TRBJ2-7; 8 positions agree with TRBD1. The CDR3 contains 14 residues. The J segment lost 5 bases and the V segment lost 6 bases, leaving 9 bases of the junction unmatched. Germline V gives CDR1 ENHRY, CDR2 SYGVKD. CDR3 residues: CAIRTRTGNDEQYF. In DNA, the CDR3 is TGTGCCATCAGGACCCGGACAGGGAACGACGAGCAGTACTTC.

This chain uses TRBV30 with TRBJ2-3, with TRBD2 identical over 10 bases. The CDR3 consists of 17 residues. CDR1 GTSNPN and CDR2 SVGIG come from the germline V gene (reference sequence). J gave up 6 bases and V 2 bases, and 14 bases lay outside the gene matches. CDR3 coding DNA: TGTGCCTGGAGTCCTGGATGGACTAGCGGCCTCAGGGATACGCAGTATTTT. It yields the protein CAWSPGWTSGLRDTQYF.

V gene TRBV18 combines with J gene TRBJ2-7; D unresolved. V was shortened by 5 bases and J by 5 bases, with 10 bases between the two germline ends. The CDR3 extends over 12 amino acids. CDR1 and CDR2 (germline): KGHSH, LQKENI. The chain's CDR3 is CASSNGANEQYF. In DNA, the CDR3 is TGTGCCAGCTCAAACGGAGCCAACGAGCAGTACTTC.

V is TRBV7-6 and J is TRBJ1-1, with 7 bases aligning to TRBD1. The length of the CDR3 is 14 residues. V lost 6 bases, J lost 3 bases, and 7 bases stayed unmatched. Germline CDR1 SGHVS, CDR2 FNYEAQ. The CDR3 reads CASSLDTGDTEAFF. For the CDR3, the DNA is TGTGCCAGCAGTTTGGATACAGGGGACACTGAAGCTTTCTTT.

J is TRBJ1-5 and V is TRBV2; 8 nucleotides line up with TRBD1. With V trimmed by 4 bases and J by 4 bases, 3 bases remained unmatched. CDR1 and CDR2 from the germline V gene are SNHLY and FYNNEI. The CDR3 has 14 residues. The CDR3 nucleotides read TGTGCCAGCAGTGTAACAGGGGGGAATCAGCCCCAGCATTTT. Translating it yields CASSVTGGNQPQHF. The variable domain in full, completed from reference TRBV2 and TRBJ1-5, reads EPEVTQTPSHQVTQMGQEVILRCVPISNHLYFYWYRQILGQKVEFLVSFYNNEISEKSEIFDDQFSVERPDGSNFTLKIRSTKLEDSAMYFCASSVTGGNQPQHFGDGTRLSIL.

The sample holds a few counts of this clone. The chain's CDR3 is CASSLFRGQPQHF. The CDR3 bases are TGTGCCAGCAGCTTATTCCGGGGTCAGCCCCAGCATTTT. The chain couples TRBV7-6 to TRBJ1-5; D ambiguous. Germline V lookup: CDR1 SGHVS, CDR2 FNYEAQ. There are 13 residues in the CDR3. V was pared by 2 bases and J by 6 bases, with 8 bases between.

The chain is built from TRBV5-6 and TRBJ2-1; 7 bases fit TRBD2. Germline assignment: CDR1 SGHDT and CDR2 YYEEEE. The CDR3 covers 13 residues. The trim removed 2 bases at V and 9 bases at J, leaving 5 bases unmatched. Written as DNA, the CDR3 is TGTGCCAGCAGCTTAGACCCGGGGGGTGAGCAGTTCTTC. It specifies CASSLDPGGEQFF.

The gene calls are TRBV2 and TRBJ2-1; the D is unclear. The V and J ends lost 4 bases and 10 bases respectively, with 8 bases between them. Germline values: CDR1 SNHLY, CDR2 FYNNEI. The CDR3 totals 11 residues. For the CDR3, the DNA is TGTGCCAGCAGTGTTGAGACAGAGCAGTTCTTC. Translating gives CASSVETEQFF.

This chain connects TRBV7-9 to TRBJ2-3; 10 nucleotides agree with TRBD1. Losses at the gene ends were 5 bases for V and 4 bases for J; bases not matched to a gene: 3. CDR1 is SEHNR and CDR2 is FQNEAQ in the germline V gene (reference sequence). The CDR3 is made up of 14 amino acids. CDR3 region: CASSLGQGSDTQYF. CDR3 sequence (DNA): TGTGCCAGCAGCCTGGGACAGGGGTCAGATACGCAGTATTTT.

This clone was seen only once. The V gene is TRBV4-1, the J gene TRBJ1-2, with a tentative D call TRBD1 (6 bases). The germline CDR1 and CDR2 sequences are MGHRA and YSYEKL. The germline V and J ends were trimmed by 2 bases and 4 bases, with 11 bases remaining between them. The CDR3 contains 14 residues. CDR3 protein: CASSQNQGPYGYTF. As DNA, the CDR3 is TGCGCCAGCAGCCAAAACCAGGGGCCCTATGGCTACACCTTC.

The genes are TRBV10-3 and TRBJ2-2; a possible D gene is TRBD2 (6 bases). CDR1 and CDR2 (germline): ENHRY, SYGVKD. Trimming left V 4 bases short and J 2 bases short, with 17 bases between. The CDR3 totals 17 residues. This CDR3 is CAISGVTGTVNTGELFF. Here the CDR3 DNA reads TGTGCCATCAGTGGAGTGACCGGGACTGTAAACACCGGGGAGCTGTTTTTT.

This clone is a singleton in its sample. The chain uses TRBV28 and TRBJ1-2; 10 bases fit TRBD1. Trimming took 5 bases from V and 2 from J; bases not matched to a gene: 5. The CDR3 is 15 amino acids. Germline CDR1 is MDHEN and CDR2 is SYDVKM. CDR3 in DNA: TGTGCCAGCAGTCCGAAGACAGGGGGCAACTATGGCTACACCTTC. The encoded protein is CASSPKTGGNYGYTF.

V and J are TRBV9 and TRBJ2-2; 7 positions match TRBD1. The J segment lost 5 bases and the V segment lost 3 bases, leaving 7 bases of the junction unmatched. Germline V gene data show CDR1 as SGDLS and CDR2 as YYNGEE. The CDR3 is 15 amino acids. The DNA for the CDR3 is TGTGCCAGCAGCGCCCAGGGGGTTTGGACCGGGGAGCTGTTTTTT. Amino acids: CASSAQGVWTGELFF.

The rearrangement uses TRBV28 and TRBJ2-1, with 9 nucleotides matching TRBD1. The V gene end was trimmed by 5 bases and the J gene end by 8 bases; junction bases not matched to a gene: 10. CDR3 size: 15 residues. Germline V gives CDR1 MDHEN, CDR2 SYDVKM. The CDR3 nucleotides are TGTGCCAGCAGTCTGACCGGGACAGGGAGAGATGAGCAGTTCTTC. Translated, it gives CASSLTGTGRDEQFF.

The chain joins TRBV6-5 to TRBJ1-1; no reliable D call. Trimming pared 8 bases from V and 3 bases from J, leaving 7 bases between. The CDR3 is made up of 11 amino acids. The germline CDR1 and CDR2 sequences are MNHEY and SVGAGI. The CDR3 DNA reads TGTGCCAGCCGAGGGTACACTGAAGCTTTCTTT. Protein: CASRGYTEAFF.

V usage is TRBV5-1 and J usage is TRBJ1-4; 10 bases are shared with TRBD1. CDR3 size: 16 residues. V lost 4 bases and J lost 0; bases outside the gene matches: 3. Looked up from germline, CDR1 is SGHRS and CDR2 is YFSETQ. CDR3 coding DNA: TGCGCCAGCAGCGACGGGACAGGGGCAACTAATGAAAAACTGTTTTTT. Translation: CASSDGTGATNEKLFF.